This is a list of T cell receptor beta chains from one sample in a study of shared clonotypes between healthy human individuals. The protocol was immunoSEQ multiplex PCR, while the TCRdb copy is restricted to in-frame clones and leaves out a portion. Among more than 2 million clones listed, around 95% were seen once. Material for sequencing was naive CD4+ T cells sorted from blood. These TCRs come from a man aged 18-30 years in good health. Both conserved end residues are part of each CDR3. D genes are given only for firm matches. Where a row states a size, it is once, few, many or the class of an expanded clone; other rows omit it.

J gene,clone size,D gene,V gene,CDR3 protein,CDR3 DNA
TRBJ2-7,.,.,TRBV14,CASSQDTAGLDEQYF,TGTGCCAGCAGCCAAGATACGGCCGGCCTGGACGAGCAGTACTTC
TRBJ2-7,.,TRBD2,TRBV7-8,CASSLGDYSYEQYF,TGTGCCAGCAGCTTGGGGGACTACTCCTACGAGCAGTACTTC
TRBJ2-1,.,TRBD2,TRBV5-1,CASSFTSGVYNEQFF,TGCGCCAGCAGCTTTACTAGCGGGGTCTACAATGAGCAGTTCTTC
TRBJ2-2,.,TRBD2,TRBV4-1,CASSLRGGVTGELFF,TGCGCCAGCAGCCTCCGGGGAGGGGTCACCGGGGAGCTGTTTTTT
TRBJ1-4,few,TRBD1,TRBV30,CAWTGQGGEKLFF,TGTGCCTGGACGGGACAGGGTGGTGAAAAACTGTTTTTT
TRBJ1-2,.,.,TRBV28,CASRQAQYGYTF,TGTGCCAGCAGACAGGCTCAGTATGGCTACACCTTC
TRBJ2-3,.,.,TRBV7-2,CASSLARLPGTDTQYF,TGTGCCAGCAGCTTAGCCCGACTGCCAGGAACAGATACGCAGTATTTT
TRBJ1-2,.,.,TRBV18,CASSPSGGDYGYTF,TGTGCCAGCTCACCGTCCGGAGGGGACTATGGCTACACCTTC
TRBJ2-5,.,.,TRBV2,CASSEWGPGRGTQYF,TGTGCCAGCAGTGAATGGGGACCAGGAAGAGGGACCCAGTACTTC
TRBJ1-5,.,.,TRBV7-2,CASSYREGQPQHF,TGTGCCAGCAGCTACAGGGAAGGTCAGCCCCAGCATTTT
TRBJ1-1,.,.,TRBV28,CASSLARAQNTEAFF,TGTGCCAGCAGTTTAGCACGGGCCCAGAACACTGAAGCTTTCTTT
TRBJ2-3,.,.,TRBV2,CASSEARRGHRRGTDTQYF,TGTGCCAGCAGTGAAGCACGGCGGGGACACCGGAGGGGCACAGATACGCAGTATTTT
TRBJ1-5,.,.,TRBV6-5,CASRDGTGAQPQHF,TGTGCCAGCAGAGATGGGACGGGGGCTCAGCCCCAGCATTTT
TRBJ2-7,once,.,TRBV28,CASSSNTWDSYEQYF,TGTGCCAGCAGTTCCAACACGTGGGACTCCTACGAGCAGTACTTC
TRBJ2-5,.,TRBD1,TRBV25-1,CASTWGQLETQYF,TGTGCCAGCACCTGGGGACAGTTGGAGACCCAGTACTTC
TRBJ1-1,.,TRBD1,TRBV9,CASSPHVETGGTEAFF,TGTGCCAGCAGCCCCCACGTGGAGACAGGGGGAACTGAAGCTTTCTTT